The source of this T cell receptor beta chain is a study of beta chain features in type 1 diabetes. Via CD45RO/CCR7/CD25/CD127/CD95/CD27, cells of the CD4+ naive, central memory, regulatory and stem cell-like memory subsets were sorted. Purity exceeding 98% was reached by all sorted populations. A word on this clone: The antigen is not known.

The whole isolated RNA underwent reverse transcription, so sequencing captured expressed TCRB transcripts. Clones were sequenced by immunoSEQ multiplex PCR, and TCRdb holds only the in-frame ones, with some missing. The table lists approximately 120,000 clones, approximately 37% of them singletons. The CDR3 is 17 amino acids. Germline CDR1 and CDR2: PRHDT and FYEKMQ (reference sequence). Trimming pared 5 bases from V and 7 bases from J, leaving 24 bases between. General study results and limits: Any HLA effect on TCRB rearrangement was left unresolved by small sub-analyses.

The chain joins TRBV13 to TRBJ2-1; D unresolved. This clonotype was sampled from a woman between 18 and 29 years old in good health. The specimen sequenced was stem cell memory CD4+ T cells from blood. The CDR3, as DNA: TGTGCCAGCAGCCCCCCAATATATTCGACTTTTGGGAATGAGCAGTTCTTC. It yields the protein CASSPPIYSTFGNEQFF.